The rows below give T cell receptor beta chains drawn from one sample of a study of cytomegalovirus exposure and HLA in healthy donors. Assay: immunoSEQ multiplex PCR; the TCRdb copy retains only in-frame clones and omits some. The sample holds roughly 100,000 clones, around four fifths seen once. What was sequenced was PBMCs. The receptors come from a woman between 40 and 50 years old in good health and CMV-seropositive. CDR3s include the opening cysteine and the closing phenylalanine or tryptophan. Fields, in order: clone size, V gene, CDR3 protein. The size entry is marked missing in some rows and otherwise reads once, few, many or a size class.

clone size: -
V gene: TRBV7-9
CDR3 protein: CSSSSTGPGNTIYF

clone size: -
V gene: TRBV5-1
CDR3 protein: CASSVRDRGWYGYTF

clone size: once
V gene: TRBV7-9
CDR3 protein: CASSLSLAGINEQFF

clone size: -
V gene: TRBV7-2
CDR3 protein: CASRPDRGGGTQYF

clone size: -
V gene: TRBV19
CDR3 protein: CASTPWGVYSNQPQHF

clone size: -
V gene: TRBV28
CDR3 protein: CASSLTSRRYNEQFF

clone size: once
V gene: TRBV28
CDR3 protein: CASSFGTGLEAFF

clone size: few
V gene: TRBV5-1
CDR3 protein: CASSFSRVNEQYF

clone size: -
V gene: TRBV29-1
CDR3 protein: CSVEMVREWEWSTDTQYF

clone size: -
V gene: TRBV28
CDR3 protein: CASTIFGGGGRNEQFF

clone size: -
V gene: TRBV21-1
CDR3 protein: CASSTLRTARTGELFF

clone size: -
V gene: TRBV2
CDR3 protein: CASRDRDRGRTGELFF

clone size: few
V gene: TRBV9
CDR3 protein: CASSPTGTGNEQYF

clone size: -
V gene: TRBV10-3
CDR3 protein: CAISESQGRALSQQYF

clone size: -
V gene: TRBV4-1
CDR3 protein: CASSRVTGIEQYF

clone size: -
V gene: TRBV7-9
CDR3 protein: CASSSSDRPGANYGYTF

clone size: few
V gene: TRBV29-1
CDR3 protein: CSVDGQGWGYTF

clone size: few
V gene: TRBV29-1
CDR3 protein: CSVGVGGTAQETQYF

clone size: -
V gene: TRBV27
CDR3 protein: CASRFRLVPIQETQYF

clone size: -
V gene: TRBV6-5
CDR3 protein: CASSYSAGVGNTIYF

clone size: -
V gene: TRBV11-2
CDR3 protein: CASSSIRVTTYEQYF

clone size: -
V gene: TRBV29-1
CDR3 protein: CSVEDRQANNEKLFF